This passage covers 27 T cell receptor beta chains from one sample sequenced in a study of response to subunit inactivated influenza vaccine. Each CDR3 protein is one row after TCRdb ran MiXCR on the RT-PCR reads. The table records about 300,000 distinct CDR3 sequences, over 20% of them present only once. Here the sequenced sample was PBMCs from blood, taken 21 months after vaccination. The source of these receptors is a man aged 50 to 69 who received an inactivated influenza vaccine.

The chain employs TRBV4-1 and TRBJ1-1; 10 bases map to TRBD1. Per the germline V gene, CDR1 is MGHRA and CDR2 is YSYEKL. The CDR3 is made up of 17 amino acids. V shed 1 base, J shed 0 bases, and the junction held 5 bases outside the gene matches. The CDR3 nucleotides are TGCGCCAGCAGCCAAGCTCGACAGGGGGCGATGAACACTGAAGCTTTCTTT. Translated, it gives CASSQARQGAMNTEAFF.

In its sample, this clonotype was seen many times. The gene calls are TRBV6-5 and TRBJ2-5; 9 bases agree with TRBD1. This CDR3 comprises 15 residues. V was clipped by 4 bases and J by 2 bases; unmatched bases: 5. Germline values: CDR1 MNHEY, CDR2 SVGAGI. CDR3 DNA sequence: TGTGCCAGCAGTTGGACAGGGGACGGACAAGAGACCCAGTACTTC. Residues: CASSWTGDGQETQYF.

The chain couples TRBV29-1 to TRBJ2-1; D gene ambiguous. The CDR3 spans 11 residues. The germline V and J ends were trimmed by 5 bases and 16 bases, with 18 bases remaining between them. Germline assignment: CDR1 SQVTM and CDR2 ANQGSEA. The DNA of the CDR3 is TGCAGCGTTCGGACCGGTCTTGAACCTTTCTTC. Encoded protein: CSVRTGLEPFF.

The chain combines TRBV5-1 with TRBJ1-1, with D hard to call. Trimming pared 5 bases from V and 1 base from J, leaving 12 bases between. The CDR3 has 14 residues. Germline loops: CDR1 SGHRS, CDR2 YFSETQ. CDR3 DNA: TGCGCCAGCAGGTCTGGACTGGGGAACACTGAAGCTTTCTTT. It yields the protein CASRSGLGNTEAFF.

This clonotype was detected many times. The rearrangement joins TRBV4-2 to TRBJ1-5; D is unresolved. V was trimmed by 4 bases and J by 4 bases, leaving 8 bases between them. This CDR3 has 13 residues. The germline gives CDR1 LGHNA, CDR2 YNFKEQ. CDR3 sequence (DNA): TGTGCCAGCAGCCCCGTGGAAAATCAGCCCCAGCATTTT. Translation gives CASSPVENQPQHF.

This chain joins TRBV5-1 and TRBJ1-1, with D unresolved. CDR3 length: 13 amino acids. Germline V lookup: CDR1 SGHRS, CDR2 YFSETQ. V lost 0 bases to trimming and J lost 2 bases, with 5 bases between them. The CDR3 here is CASSLAINTEAFF. In nucleotides, the CDR3 is TGCGCCAGCAGCTTGGCCATAAACACTGAAGCTTTCTTT.

V gene TRBV6-2 or TRBV6-3 combines with J gene TRBJ1-1, with D hard to call. The CDR3 runs to 15 residues. From germline, CDR1 is MNHEY and CDR2 SVGEGT. Trimming removed 0 bases at V and 1 base at J, with 9 bases between. This chain's CDR3 is CASSYSRTGNTEAFF. The CDR3, as DNA: TGTGCCAGCAGTTACTCCCGGACGGGGAACACTGAAGCTTTCTTT.

The chain combines TRBV5-6 with TRBJ1-1, with TRBD1 matching 9 bases. CDR1 SGHDT and CDR2 YYEEEE come from the germline V gene. CDR3 length: 17 residues. V gave up 4 bases and J gave up 4 bases; unmatched junction bases: 14. This chain's CDR3 is CASSDRDREWKGTEAFF. The CDR3 DNA is TGTGCCAGCAGCGACCGGGACAGGGAATGGAAGGGCACTGAAGCTTTCTTT.

This clonotype was seen only a few times. The CDR3 sequence: CASSPHGHGELFF. DNA of the CDR3: TGTGCCAGCAGTCCCCACGGCCACGGGGAGCTGTTTTTT. The chain recombines TRBV12-3 or TRBV12-4 with TRBJ2-2; no reliable D call. Trimming took 5 bases from V and 7 from J, leaving 11 bases between them. This CDR3 is 13 amino acids long.

This clonotype was seen only a few times. V usage is TRBV29-1 and J usage is TRBJ1-1, with D unclear. Germline assignment: CDR1 SQVTM and CDR2 ANQGSEA. This CDR3 comprises 13 residues. CDR3 in DNA: TGCAGTTTCCGGGGAGGGTTGAACACTGAAGCTTTCTTT. As protein: CSFRGGLNTEAFF.

This clonotype has just a few counts. This chain links TRBV29-1 with TRBJ1-1; D unclear. The CDR3 is made up of 13 amino acids. Trimming removed 4 bases at V and 3 bases at J, with 12 bases between. Germline values: CDR1 SQVTM, CDR2 ANQGSEA. The CDR3 loop is CSVVRSEHTEAFF. Written as DNA, the CDR3 is TGCAGCGTTGTTAGGTCGGAGCACACTGAAGCTTTCTTT.

This clonotype was observed a few times. The CDR3 bases are TGTGCCAGCAGTGCCCGGACCTCAAAGGGTCCAGATACGCAGTATTTT. Protein sequence: CASSARTSKGPDTQYF. This chain links TRBV27 with TRBJ2-3, with D uncertain. The CDR3 consists of 16 residues. V was pared by 5 bases and J by 4 bases, with 19 bases between. Germline CDR1 MNHEY, CDR2 SMNVEV (reference sequence).

This clonotype was picked up many times. The chain links TRBV5-1 to TRBJ2-7; TRBD1 matches 7 bases. J gave up 2 bases and V 1 base, and 3 bases lay outside the gene matches. This CDR3 has 14 amino acids. Germline CDR1 is SGHRS and CDR2 is YFSETQ. The CDR3 reads CASSLRTGTYEQYF. The CDR3 bases are TGCGCCAGCAGCTTGCGGACAGGAACCTACGAGCAGTACTTC.

Ten or more counts support this clonotype. The chain links TRBV20-1 to TRBJ2-5, with 12 positions matching TRBD1. J lost 2 bases, V lost 3 bases, and 4 bases had no gene match. Germline assignment: CDR1 DFQATT and CDR2 SNEGSKA (reference sequence). The CDR3 loop spans 15 amino acids. The CDR3 sequence is CSASRDRGPQETQYF. In DNA form, the CDR3 reads TGCAGTGCTAGTAGGGACAGGGGGCCACAAGAGACCCAGTACTTC.

Only one count was recorded for this clonotype. The chain links TRBV29-1 to TRBJ2-5, with 8 positions matching TRBD1. Germline trimming cut 5 bases from V and 5 bases from J; bases unmatched to any gene: 7. The germline V gene has CDR1 SQVTM and CDR2 ANQGSEA. The CDR3 is 13 residues long. CDR3 residues: CSVLTGGRETQYF. CDR3 sequence (DNA): TGCAGCGTTTTAACAGGGGGACGGGAGACCCAGTACTTC.

This clonotype came up many times. This rearrangement joins TRBV20-1 to TRBJ1-5; no firm D call. In germline, CDR1 is DFQATT, CDR2 SNEGSKA (reference sequence). The CDR3 spans 15 residues. The V end lost 3 bases, the J end lost 1 base, and 13 bases lay between the germline ends. CDR3 DNA sequence: TGCAGTGCTAGTCTATCCCGAGGGAGCAATCAGCCCCAGCATTTT. Translating it yields CSASLSRGSNQPQHF.

This clonotype was counted only a few times. The rearrangement joins TRBV6-1 to TRBJ1-5, with 10 bases lining up with TRBD1. V lost 7 bases to trimming and J lost 6 bases; unmatched junction nucleotides: 6. Germline V gene sequence: CDR1 MNHNS, CDR2 SASEGT. The CDR3 has 14 amino acids. The CDR3 nucleotides read TGTGCCAGCAAGACGGGACAGGGGTTTCAGCCCCAGCATTTT. Its protein product is CASKTGQGFQPQHF.

J is TRBJ1-4 and V is TRBV28, with D uncertain. Germline V CDR1 and CDR2: MDHEN, SYDVKM. The CDR3 runs 15 residues. Trimming took off 3 bases at V and 2 bases at J, with 10 bases between the two ends. The CDR3: CASSFLRPTNEKLFF. The CDR3 bases are TGTGCCAGCAGTTTTCTAAGGCCGACTAATGAAAAACTGTTTTTT.

This clonotype was recorded only once. The chain employs TRBV5-6 and TRBJ2-1, with D perhaps matching TRBD1 or TRBD2 (5 bases each). Germline CDR1 SGHDT, CDR2 YYEEEE. The CDR3 length is 13 residues. V was cut by 4 bases and J by 7 bases, with 12 bases left in between. CDR3: CASSVGPWNEQFF. The CDR3 DNA is TGTGCCAGCAGCGTGGGACCGTGGAATGAGCAGTTCTTC.

This clonotype came up a few times. CDR3 coding DNA: TGTGCCAGCAGTTCCACAGGGGGCCCGACCGGGAACACTGAAGCTTTCTTT. Its protein product is CASSSTGGPTGNTEAFF. This chain connects TRBV6-2 or TRBV6-3 to TRBJ1-1, with 9 nucleotides matching TRBD1. Trimming removed 4 bases from V and 1 base from J; junction bases left unmatched: 10. CDR1 and CDR2 from the germline V gene are MNHEY and SVGEGT. There are 17 residues in the CDR3.

This clonotype was seen more than once but under ten times. This chain links TRBV28 with TRBJ2-1; D remains ambiguous. Trimming removed 3 bases from V and 3 bases from J, with 6 bases in between. The CDR3 runs to 13 residues. The germline V gene has CDR1 MDHEN and CDR2 SYDVKM. As DNA, the CDR3 is TGTGCCAGCAGTTTCTCAGGCTACAATGAGCAGTTCTTC. Its protein is CASSFSGYNEQFF.

V gene TRBV6-2 or TRBV6-3 combines with J gene TRBJ1-1; 7 bases match TRBD1. V lost 7 bases, J lost 0 bases, and 5 bases stayed unmatched. This CDR3 contains 14 residues. Germline V CDR1 and CDR2: MNHEY, SVGEGT. CDR3 in DNA: TGTGCCAGCACCTGGGACAGCTTGAACACTGAAGCTTTCTTT. Translated, it gives CASTWDSLNTEAFF.

The genes are TRBV9 and TRBJ2-5, with a tentative D call TRBD2 (6 bases). V lost 0 bases to trimming and J lost 1 base, with 13 bases between them. The CDR3 contains 16 residues. CDR1 is SGDLS, CDR2 YYNGEE, per germline. The CDR3 region has the DNA TGTGCCAGCAGCGTAGAGCCAGCCGGGGGCCAAGAGACCCAGTACTTC. This sequence encodes CASSVEPAGGQETQYF.

The chain uses TRBV12-3 or TRBV12-4 and TRBJ1-4; TRBD1 is a possible D gene (6 bases). CDR3 size: 20 residues. Between the trimmed V and J ends, which lost 0 bases and 0 bases, there was a span of 20 bases. CDR3 DNA sequence: TGTGCCAGCAGTTTAGCCGCCCGGGGGCTGTTCAAATCAACTAATGAAAAACTGTTTTTT. It yields the protein CASSLAARGLFKSTNEKLFF.

The V gene is TRBV5-1, the J gene TRBJ1-2; tentative D call: TRBD1 (6 bases). This CDR3 contains 17 residues. The V gene's germline CDR1 is SGHRS and CDR2 YFSETQ. Deletions cut 0 bases from V and 5 bases from J, with 20 bases between. The CDR3 here is CASSLDFPGEVLYGYTF. CDR3 coding DNA: TGCGCCAGCAGCTTGGATTTCCCAGGGGAAGTACTATATGGCTACACCTTC.

The V gene is TRBV3-1, the J gene TRBJ2-5, with D perhaps matching TRBD1 (5 bases). Trimming pared 6 bases from V and 8 bases from J, leaving 13 bases between. The CDR3 has 12 amino acids. Germline CDR1 reads LGHDT; CDR2 reads YNNKEL (reference sequence). The CDR3 protein is CASSLKQDTQYF. The DNA of the CDR3 is TGTGCCAGCAGTTTGAAACAGGATACCCAGTACTTC.

This chain uses TRBV20-1 with TRBJ1-5; 11 bases align to TRBD1. J gave up 2 bases and V 3 bases, and 9 bases lay outside the gene matches. Germline-derived CDR1 and CDR2 are DFQATT and SNEGSKA (reference sequence). The CDR3 totals 17 residues. CDR3 nucleotides: TGCAGTGCTAGGGACAGGGGGCTTTTGAGGCGCAATCAGCCCCAGCATTTT. Translated: CSARDRGLLRRNQPQHF.